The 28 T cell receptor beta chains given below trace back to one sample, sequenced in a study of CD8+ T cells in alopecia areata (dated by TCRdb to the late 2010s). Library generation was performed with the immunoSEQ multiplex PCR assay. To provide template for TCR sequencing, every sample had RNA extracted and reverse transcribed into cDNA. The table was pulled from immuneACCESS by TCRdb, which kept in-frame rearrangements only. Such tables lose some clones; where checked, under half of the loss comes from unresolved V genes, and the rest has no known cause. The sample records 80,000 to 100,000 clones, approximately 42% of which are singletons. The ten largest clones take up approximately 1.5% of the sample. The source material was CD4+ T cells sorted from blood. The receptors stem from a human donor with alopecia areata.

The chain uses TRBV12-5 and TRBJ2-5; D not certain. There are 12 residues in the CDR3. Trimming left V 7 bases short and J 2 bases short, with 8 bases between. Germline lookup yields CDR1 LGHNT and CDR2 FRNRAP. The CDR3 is CASAHTQETQYF. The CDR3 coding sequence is TGTGCTAGTGCCCATACTCAAGAGACCCAGTACTTC.

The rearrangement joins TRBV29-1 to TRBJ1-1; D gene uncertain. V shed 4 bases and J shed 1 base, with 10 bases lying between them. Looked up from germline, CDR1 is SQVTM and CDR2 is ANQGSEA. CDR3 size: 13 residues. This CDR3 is CSVARSGNTEAFF. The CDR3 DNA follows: TGCAGCGTTGCGAGGTCGGGGAACACTGAAGCTTTCTTT.

Written as DNA, the CDR3 is TGCGCCAGCAGCCGCCAACCCCCCCGACAGGGGCACACCGGGGAGCTGTTTTTT. Its protein product is CASSRQPPRQGHTGELFF. The V call is TRBV5-1, the J call TRBJ2-2, with TRBD1 matching over 8 bases. The CDR3 sequence is 18 residues long. V was clipped by 4 bases and J by 3 bases; unmatched bases: 14. Per germline, CDR1 SGHRS and CDR2 YFSETQ.

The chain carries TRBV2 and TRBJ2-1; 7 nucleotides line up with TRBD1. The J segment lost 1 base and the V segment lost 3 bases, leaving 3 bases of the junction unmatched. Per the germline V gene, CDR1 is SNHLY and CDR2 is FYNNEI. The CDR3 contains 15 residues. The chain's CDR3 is CASSDRQGSYNEQFF. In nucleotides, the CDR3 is TGTGCCAGCAGTGATAGACAGGGATCCTACAATGAGCAGTTCTTC. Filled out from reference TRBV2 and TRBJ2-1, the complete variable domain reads EPEVTQTPSHQVTQMGQEVILRCVPISNHLYFYWYRQILGQKVEFLVSFYNNEISEKSEIFDDQFSVERPDGSNFTLKIRSTKLEDSAMYFCASSDRQGSYNEQFFGPGTRLTVL.

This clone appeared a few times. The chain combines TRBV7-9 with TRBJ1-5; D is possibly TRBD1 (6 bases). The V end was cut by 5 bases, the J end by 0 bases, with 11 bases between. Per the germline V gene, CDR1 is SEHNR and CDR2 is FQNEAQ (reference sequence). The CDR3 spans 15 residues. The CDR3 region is CASSPYRDSNQPQHF. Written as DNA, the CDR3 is TGTGCCAGCAGCCCCTACAGGGATAGCAATCAGCCCCAGCATTTT.

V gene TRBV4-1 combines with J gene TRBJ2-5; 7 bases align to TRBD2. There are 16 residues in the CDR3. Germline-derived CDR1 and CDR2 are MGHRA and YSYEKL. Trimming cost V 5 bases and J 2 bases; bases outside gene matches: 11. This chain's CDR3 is CASSSRDYKIQETQYF. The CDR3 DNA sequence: TGCGCCAGCAGCTCCCGGGACTACAAGATTCAAGAGACCCAGTACTTC.

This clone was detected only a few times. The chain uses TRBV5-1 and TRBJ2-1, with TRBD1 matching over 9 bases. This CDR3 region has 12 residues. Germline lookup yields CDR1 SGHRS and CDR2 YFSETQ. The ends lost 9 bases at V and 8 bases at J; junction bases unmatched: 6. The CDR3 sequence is CATGQGRYEQFF. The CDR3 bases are TGCGCCACCGGACAGGGGAGGTATGAGCAGTTCTTC.

CDR3 protein: CSAERTDTQYF. The CDR3 nucleotides are TGCAGTGCTGAGCGGACAGATACGCAGTATTTT. The chain employs TRBV20-1 and TRBJ2-3, with TRBD2 as a possible D gene (5 bases). Germline CDR1 reads DFQATT; CDR2 reads SNEGSKA (reference sequence). The V gene lost 5 bases and the J gene lost 3 bases, with 6 bases spanning the gap. The CDR3 totals 11 residues.

This CDR3 is CASSRGGGGTEAFF. CDR3 DNA sequence: TGTGCCAGCAGCCGCGGCGGTGGGGGGACTGAAGCTTTCTTT. V gene TRBV5-6 combines with J gene TRBJ1-1, with D possibly TRBD1 on 5 matching bases. Per the germline V gene, CDR1 is SGHDT and CDR2 is YYEEEE. Trimming removed 4 bases from V and 5 bases from J, with 15 bases in between. The CDR3 consists of 14 residues.

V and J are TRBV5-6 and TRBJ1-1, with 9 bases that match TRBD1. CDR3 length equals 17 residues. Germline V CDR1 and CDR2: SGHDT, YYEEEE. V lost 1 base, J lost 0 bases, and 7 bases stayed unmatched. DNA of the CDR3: TGTGCCAGCAGCTTGTACGGACAGGGGAGCATGAACACTGAAGCTTTCTTT. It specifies CASSLYGQGSMNTEAFF.

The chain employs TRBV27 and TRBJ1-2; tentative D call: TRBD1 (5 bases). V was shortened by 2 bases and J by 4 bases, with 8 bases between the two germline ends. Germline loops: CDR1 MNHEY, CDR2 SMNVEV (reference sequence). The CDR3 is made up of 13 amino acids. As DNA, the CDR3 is TGTGCCAGCAGTTTAACCGGGGCCTATGGCTACACCTTC. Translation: CASSLTGAYGYTF.

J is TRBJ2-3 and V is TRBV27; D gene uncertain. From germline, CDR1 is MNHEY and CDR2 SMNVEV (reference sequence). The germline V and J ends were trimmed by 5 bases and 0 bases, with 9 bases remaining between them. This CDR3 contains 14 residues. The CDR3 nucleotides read TGTGCCAGCAGTCCTCGAACTAGCACAGATACGCAGTATTTT. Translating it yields CASSPRTSTDTQYF.

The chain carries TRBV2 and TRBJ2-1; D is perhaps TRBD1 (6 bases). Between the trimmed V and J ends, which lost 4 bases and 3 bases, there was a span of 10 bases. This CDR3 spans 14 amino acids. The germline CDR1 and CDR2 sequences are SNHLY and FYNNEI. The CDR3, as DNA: TGTGCCAGCAGTGTCCAGGGGATCTACAATGAGCAGTTCTTC. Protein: CASSVQGIYNEQFF. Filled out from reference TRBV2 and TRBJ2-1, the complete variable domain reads EPEVTQTPSHQVTQMGQEVILRCVPISNHLYFYWYRQILGQKVEFLVSFYNNEISEKSEIFDDQFSVERPDGSNFTLKIRSTKLEDSAMYFCASSVQGIYNEQFFGPGTRLTVL.

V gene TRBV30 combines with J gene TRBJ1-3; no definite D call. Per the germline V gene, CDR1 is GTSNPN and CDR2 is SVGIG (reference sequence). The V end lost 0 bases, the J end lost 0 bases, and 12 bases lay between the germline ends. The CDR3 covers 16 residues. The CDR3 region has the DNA TGTGCCTGGAGTGTAGGCCAGGCTTACTCTGGAAACACCATATATTTT. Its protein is CAWSVGQAYSGNTIYF.

The CDR3 region is CASSLGQWETQYF. For the CDR3, the DNA is TGTGCCAGCAGTTTAGGGCAGTGGGAGACCCAGTACTTC. The V call is TRBV27, the J call TRBJ2-5, with D hard to call. This CDR3 spans 13 amino acids. V shed 2 bases and J shed 5 bases, with 9 bases lying between them. The germline V gene has CDR1 MNHEY and CDR2 SMNVEV (reference sequence).

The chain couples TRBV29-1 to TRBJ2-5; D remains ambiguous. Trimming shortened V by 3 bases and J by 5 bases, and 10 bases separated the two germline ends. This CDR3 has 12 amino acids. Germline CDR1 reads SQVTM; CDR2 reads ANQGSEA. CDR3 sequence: CSVEFPRETQYF. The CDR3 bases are TGCAGCGTTGAGTTTCCCCGGGAGACCCAGTACTTC.

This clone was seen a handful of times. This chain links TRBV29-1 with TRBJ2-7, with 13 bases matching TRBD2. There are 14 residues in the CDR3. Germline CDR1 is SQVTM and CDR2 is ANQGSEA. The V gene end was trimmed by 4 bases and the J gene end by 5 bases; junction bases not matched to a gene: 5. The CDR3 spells CSVVFGTSGDEQYF. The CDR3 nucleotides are TGCAGCGTTGTGTTCGGGACTAGCGGGGACGAGCAGTACTTC.

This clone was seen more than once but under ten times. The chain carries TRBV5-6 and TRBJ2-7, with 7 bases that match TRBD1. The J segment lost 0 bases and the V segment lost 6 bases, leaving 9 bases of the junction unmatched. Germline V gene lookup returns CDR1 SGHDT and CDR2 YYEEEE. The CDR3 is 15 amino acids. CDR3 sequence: CASTPYRDSSYEQYF. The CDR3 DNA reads TGTGCCAGCACCCCATACCGGGACAGCTCCTACGAGCAGTACTTC. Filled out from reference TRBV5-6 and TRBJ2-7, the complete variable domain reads DAGVTQSPTHLIKTRGQQVTLRCSPKSGHDTVSWYQQALGQGPQFIFQYYEEEERQRGNFPDRFSGHQFPNYSSELNVNALLLGDSALYLCASTPYRDSSYEQYFGPGTRLTVT.

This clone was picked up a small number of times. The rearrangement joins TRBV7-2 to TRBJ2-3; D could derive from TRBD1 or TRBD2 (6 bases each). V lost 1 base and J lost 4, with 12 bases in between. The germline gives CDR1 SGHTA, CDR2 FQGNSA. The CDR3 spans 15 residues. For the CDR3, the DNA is TGTGCCAGCAGCTTAGAGGGGGGAGTCCCAGATACGCAGTATTTT. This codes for CASSLEGGVPDTQYF.

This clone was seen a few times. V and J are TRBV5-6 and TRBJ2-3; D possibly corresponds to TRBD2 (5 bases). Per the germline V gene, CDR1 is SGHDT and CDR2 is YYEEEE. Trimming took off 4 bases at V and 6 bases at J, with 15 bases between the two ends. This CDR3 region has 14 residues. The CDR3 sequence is CASSETVGVDTQYF. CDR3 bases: TGTGCCAGCAGCGAGACCGTGGGAGTTGATACGCAGTATTTT.

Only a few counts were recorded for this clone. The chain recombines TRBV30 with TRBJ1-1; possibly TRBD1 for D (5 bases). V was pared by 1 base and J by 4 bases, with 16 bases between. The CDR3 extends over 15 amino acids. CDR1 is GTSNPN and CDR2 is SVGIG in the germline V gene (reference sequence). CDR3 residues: CAWSAQRQGSTEAFF. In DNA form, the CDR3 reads TGTGCCTGGAGTGCACAAAGGCAGGGATCCACTGAAGCTTTCTTT.

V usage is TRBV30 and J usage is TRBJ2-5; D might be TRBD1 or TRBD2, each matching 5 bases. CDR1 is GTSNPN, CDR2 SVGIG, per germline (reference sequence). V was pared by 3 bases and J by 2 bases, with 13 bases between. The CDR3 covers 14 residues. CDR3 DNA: TGTGCCTGGAGGACCGGGACGGCTCAAGAGACCCAGTACTTC. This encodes CAWRTGTAQETQYF.

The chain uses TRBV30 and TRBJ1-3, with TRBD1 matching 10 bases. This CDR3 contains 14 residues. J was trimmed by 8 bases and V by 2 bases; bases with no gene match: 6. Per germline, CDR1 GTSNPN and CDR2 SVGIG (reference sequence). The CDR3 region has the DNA TGTGCCTGGAGTCGCGACAGGGGGCCGGACACCATATATTTT. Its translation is CAWSRDRGPDTIYF.

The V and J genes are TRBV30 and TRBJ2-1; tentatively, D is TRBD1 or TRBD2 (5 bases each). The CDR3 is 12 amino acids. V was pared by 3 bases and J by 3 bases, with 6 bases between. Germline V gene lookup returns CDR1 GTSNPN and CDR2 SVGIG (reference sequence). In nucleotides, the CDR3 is TGTGCCTGGAGGGGGGACTACAATGAGCAGTTCTTC. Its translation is CAWRGDYNEQFF.

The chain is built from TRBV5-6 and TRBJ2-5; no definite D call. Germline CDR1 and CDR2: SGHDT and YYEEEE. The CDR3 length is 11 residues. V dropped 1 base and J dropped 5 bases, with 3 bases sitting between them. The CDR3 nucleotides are TGTGCCAGCAGCTTGTCGGAGACCCAGTACTTC. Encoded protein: CASSLSETQYF.

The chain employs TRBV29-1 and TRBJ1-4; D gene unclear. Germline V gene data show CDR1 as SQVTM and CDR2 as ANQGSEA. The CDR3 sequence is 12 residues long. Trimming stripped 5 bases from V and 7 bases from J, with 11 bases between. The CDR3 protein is CSVLGVSEKLFF. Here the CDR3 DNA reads TGCAGCGTTCTCGGAGTGAGTGAAAAACTGTTTTTT.

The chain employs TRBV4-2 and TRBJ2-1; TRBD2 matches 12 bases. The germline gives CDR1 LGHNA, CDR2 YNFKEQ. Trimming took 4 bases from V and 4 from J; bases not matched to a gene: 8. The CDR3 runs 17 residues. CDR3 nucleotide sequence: TGTGCCAGCAGCCCCATTACCGGGACTAGCGGGTACAATGAGCAGTTCTTC. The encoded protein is CASSPITGTSGYNEQFF.

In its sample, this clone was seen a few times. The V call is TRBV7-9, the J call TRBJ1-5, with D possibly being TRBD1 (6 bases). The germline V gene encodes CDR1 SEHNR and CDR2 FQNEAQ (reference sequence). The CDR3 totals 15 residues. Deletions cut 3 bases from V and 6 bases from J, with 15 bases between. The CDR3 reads CASSFLAGEVQPQHF. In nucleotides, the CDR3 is TGTGCCAGCAGCTTCCTGGCAGGGGAGGTTCAGCCCCAGCATTTT.